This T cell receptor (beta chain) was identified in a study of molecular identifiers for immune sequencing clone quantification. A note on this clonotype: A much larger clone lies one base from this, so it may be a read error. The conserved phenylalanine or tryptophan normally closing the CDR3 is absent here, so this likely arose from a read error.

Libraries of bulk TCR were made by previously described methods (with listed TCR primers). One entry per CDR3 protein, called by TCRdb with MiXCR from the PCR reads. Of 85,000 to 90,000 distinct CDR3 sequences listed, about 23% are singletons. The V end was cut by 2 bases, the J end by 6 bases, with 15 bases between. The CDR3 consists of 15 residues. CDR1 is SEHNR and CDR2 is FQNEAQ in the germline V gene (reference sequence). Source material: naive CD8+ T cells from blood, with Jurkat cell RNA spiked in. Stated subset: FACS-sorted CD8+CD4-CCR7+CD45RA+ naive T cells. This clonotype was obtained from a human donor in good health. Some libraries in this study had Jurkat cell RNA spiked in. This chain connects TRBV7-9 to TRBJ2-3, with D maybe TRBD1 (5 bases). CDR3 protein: CASSLIWQGRDTQYC. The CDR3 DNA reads TGTGCCAGCAGCTTAATTTGGCAGGGTAGGGATACGCAGTATTGT.